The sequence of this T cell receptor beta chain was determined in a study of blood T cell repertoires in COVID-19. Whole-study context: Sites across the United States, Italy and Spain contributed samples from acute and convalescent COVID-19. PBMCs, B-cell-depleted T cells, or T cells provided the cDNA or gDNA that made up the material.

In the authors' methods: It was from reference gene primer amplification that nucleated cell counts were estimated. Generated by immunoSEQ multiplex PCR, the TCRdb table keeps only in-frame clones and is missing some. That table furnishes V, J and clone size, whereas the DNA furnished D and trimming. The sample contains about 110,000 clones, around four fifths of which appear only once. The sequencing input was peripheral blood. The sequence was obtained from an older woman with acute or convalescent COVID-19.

This CDR3 reads CASSFLLAGINEQFF. The CDR3 DNA is TGTGCCAGCAGCTTTTTGCTAGCGGGCATCAATGAGCAGTTCTTC. V is TRBV7-9 and J is TRBJ2-1; 8 nucleotides line up with TRBD2. V shed 3 bases, J shed 6 bases, and the junction held 7 bases outside the gene matches. This CDR3 contains 15 residues. Germline lookup yields CDR1 SEHNR and CDR2 FQNEAQ (reference sequence).